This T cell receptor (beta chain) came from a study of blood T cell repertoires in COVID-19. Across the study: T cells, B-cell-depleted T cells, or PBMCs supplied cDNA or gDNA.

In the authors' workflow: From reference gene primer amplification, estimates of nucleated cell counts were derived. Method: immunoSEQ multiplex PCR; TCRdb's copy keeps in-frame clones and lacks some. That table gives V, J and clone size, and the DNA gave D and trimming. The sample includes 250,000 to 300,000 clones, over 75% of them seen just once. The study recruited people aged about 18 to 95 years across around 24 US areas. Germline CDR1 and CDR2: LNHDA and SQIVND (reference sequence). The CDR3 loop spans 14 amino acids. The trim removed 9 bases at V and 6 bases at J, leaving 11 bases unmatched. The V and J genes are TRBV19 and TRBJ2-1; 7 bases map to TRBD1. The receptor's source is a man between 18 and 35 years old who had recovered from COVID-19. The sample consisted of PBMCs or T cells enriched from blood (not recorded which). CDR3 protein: CASCQTGDVNEQFF. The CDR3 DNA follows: TGTGCCAGCTGCCAAACAGGGGACGTCAATGAGCAGTTCTTC.